The T cell receptor beta chain described here comes from a study of shared clonotypes between healthy human individuals. As to this clone: What it binds is not known.

The table came from immunoSEQ multiplex PCR; TCRdb's copy has only in-frame clones and leaves some out. The repertoire consists of hundreds of thousands of clones, with roughly 94% occurring once and the leading ten covering about 24%. Cells designated naive CD8 were CD45RO-negative and were positively selected for CCR7, with terminally differentiated effector memory CD45RA+ cells excluded. Every one of the donors was a Caucasian adult that lived in Nashville, Tennessee. Trimming removed 5 bases at V and 2 bases at J, with 16 bases between. This CDR3 spans 15 amino acids. Germline CDR1 and CDR2: MDHEN and SYDVKM. Regarding the study as a whole: Relative to their counterparts shared across all four donors, non-shared clonotypes exhibited diminished generation probabilities. Richness estimates generally favored naive over memory subsets.

This TCR was recovered from a man aged 30 to 45 in good health. The chain uses TRBV28 and TRBJ2-7; a possible D gene is TRBD2 (6 bases). Sequenced: naive CD8+ T cells sorted from blood. The CDR3 DNA reads as TGTGCCAGCAGTCCACACCGGGACTCTCCCTACGAGCAGTACTTC. Its translation is CASSPHRDSPYEQYF.